The 7 T cell receptor beta chains given below trace back to one sample, sequenced in a study of cytomegalovirus exposure and HLA in healthy donors. The study ran its PCR with 60 Vbeta and 13 Jbeta primers. The table came from immunoSEQ multiplex PCR; TCRdb's copy has only in-frame clones and leaves some out. The sample lists some 150,000 clones, approximately 80% seen once, with more than 9.5% in the top ten. The sequencing input was PBMCs. Every receptor here comes from a young man in good health and CMV-seropositive.

V is TRBV19 and J is TRBJ2-7; 7 nucleotides match TRBD2. The length of the CDR3 is 15 residues. The junction had 7 bases not matched to a gene; V was cut back by 4 bases and J by 1 base. Germline values: CDR1 LNHDA, CDR2 SQIVND (reference sequence). The CDR3 loop is CASSTVAGLSYEQYF. CDR3 in DNA: TGTGCCAGTAGTACCGTGGCGGGACTATCCTACGAGCAGTACTTC.

A note on this clone: Relative to the germline gene, one junction end is altered; a read error may explain this. The V gene is TRBV7-3, the J gene TRBJ2-6; possibly TRBD1 for D (6 bases). CDR1 is SGHTA, CDR2 FQGTGA, per germline. There are 17 residues in the CDR3. CDR3 region: CASSIIHAGAGANGLTF. CDR3 DNA sequence: TGTGCCAGCAGCATTATTCATGCAGGGGCTGGGGCCAACGGCCTGACTTTC.

The V and J genes are TRBV7-9 and TRBJ2-3; D may be TRBD1 (5 bases). The CDR3 has 15 residues. CDR1 is SEHNR, CDR2 FQNEAQ, per germline (reference sequence). V lost 5 bases and J 0 bases, leaving 12 bases between the germline ends. The CDR3 coding sequence is TGTGCCAGCAGCAAAGACAGTTCTAGCACAGATACGCAGTATTTT. This translates into CASSKDSSSTDTQYF.

As regards this clone: Other DNA sequences in this specimen translate into the identical CDR3. This chain uses TRBV11-2 with TRBJ1-2; D remains ambiguous. The germline V and J ends were trimmed by 4 bases and 0 bases, with 24 bases remaining between them. CDR1 and CDR2 from the germline V gene are SGHAT and FQNNGV. The CDR3 totals 19 residues. CDR3 in amino acids: CASSSPHRQTPRTNYGYTF. The CDR3 DNA reads TGTGCCAGCAGCTCCCCTCACCGGCAGACCCCTAGAACTAACTATGGCTACACCTTC.

This chain uses TRBV5-4 with TRBJ1-2; the D is unclear. Germline V gives CDR1 SGHNT, CDR2 YYREEE (reference sequence). Trimming took 6 bases from V and 1 from J, leaving 16 bases between them. The CDR3 length is 15 residues. The CDR3 DNA is TGTGCCAGCACCCCGGGTCGATCCCGTAACTATGGCTACACCTTC. It is translated as CASTPGRSRNYGYTF.

In nucleotides, the CDR3 is TGTGCCAGACTCAGGTCGGACACTGAAGCTTTCTTT. Translating it yields CARLRSDTEAFF. The rearrangement uses TRBV6-4 and TRBJ1-1; D remains ambiguous. Germline CDR1 MRHNA, CDR2 SNTAGT. The CDR3 sequence is 12 residues long. V was trimmed by 9 bases and J by 3 bases, leaving 11 bases between them.

V gene TRBV5-8 combines with J gene TRBJ1-5; D possibly corresponds to TRBD1 (6 bases). CDR1 and CDR2 from the germline V gene are SGHTS and YDEGEE. The V end lost 0 bases, the J end lost 2 bases, and 9 bases lay between the germline ends. This CDR3 is built from 15 residues. In nucleotides, the CDR3 is TGTGCCAGCAGCTTGGGCGACAGGCGCAATCAGCCCCAGCATTTT. Its protein product is CASSLGDRRNQPQHF.